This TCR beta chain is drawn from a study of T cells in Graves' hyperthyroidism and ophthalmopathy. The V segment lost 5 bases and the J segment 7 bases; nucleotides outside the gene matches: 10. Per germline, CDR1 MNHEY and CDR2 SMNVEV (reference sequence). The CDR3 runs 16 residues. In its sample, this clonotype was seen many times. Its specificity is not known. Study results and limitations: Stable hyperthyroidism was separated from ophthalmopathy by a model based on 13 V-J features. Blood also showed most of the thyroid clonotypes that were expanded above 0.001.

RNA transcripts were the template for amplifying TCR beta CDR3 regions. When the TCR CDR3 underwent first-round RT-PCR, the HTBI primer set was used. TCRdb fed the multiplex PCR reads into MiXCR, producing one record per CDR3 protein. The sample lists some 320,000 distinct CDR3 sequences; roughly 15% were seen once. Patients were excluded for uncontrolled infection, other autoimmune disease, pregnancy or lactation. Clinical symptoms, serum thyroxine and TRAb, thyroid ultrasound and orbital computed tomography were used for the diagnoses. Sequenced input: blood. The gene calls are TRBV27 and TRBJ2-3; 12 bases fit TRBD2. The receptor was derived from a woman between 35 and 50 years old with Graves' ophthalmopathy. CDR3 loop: CASSMTSGRRQNTQYF. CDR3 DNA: TGTGCCAGCAGTATGACTAGCGGGAGAAGGCAAAATACGCAGTATTTT.